Here is one TCR beta chain with its context. The antigen remains unidentified. This sample stems from a study of CD4 T cells in relation to SARS-CoV-2 and coronaviruses. Sequencing used immunoSEQ multiplex PCR; TCRdb keeps in-frame clones, though not all of them. The sample consists of 35,000 to 40,000 clones, approximately 86% of them appearing once. The sequence was collected from an adult with COVID-19. The sequencing sample was made of naive CD4+ T cells from PBMCs, cultured in vitro. Stated subset: naive CD4+ T cells isolated by negative enrichment.

CDR3 in amino acids: CASSMTSGSSAEQFF. The CDR3 coding sequence is TGTGCCAGCAGCATGACTAGCGGGAGCTCGGCGGAGCAGTTCTTC. The rearrangement uses TRBV5-4 and TRBJ2-1; the match to TRBD2 covers 12 bases. Germline CDR1 SGHNT, CDR2 YYREEE (reference sequence). Trimming cost V 4 bases and J 10 bases; bases outside gene matches: 9. The CDR3 runs 15 residues.